The 30 T cell receptor beta chains reported below all come from one sample, sequenced in a study of breast tumors, draining lymph nodes, adjacent tissues. TCRdb passed the multiplex PCR reads through MiXCR, listing each CDR3 protein once. The repertoire holds more than 15,000 distinct CDR3 sequences, with approximately 57% as singletons. Sample: tumor-adjacent breast tissue. Receptor source: a female donor with breast cancer. Some clones in this sample may be carry-over from other donors' samples.

This rearrangement joins TRBV5-1 to TRBJ2-1; 10 nucleotides line up with TRBD2. Trimming took 0 bases from V and 7 from J; bases not matched to a gene: 10. The CDR3 length is 17 residues. Germline V gene data show CDR1 as SGHRS and CDR2 as YFSETQ. CDR3 sequence: CASSLDVGSGGTNEQFF. The CDR3 coding sequence is TGCGCCAGCAGCTTGGACGTCGGTAGCGGGGGGACAAATGAGCAGTTCTTC.

The rearrangement links TRBV2 to TRBJ2-1, with D perhaps TRBD1 or TRBD2 (5 bases each). CDR1 is SNHLY and CDR2 is FYNNEI in the germline V gene. V lost 5 bases to trimming and J lost 6 bases, with 14 bases between them. This CDR3 region has 14 residues. The CDR3 reads CASSRGDGSNEQFF. The CDR3 region has the DNA TGTGCCAGCAGTAGGGGAGATGGGTCCAATGAGCAGTTCTTC.

The chain carries TRBV20-1 and TRBJ2-2; TRBD2 aligns across 15 bases. With V trimmed by 6 bases and J by 6 bases, 5 bases remained unmatched. The CDR3 loop spans 15 amino acids. The V gene's germline CDR1 is DFQATT and CDR2 SNEGSKA (reference sequence). The CDR3 region has the DNA TGCAGTGCAGAGGGACTAGCGGGGGGAGCCGGGGAGCTGTTTTTT. This codes for CSAEGLAGGAGELFF.

The chain has TRBV12-3 or TRBV12-4 and TRBJ2-1; a weak D match, TRBD2 (6 bases). The V and J ends lost 1 base and 0 bases respectively, with 16 bases between them. The CDR3 covers 18 residues. CDR3 DNA sequence: TGTGCCAGCAGTTTAGAGCCAACTAGCAGGGCCTCCTACAATGAGCAGTTCTTC. It is translated as CASSLEPTSRASYNEQFF.

Judged by abundance, this clonotype is medium-sized (0.01 to 0.1%). Here the CDR3 reads CAISEGRNSNQPQHF. CDR3 DNA sequence: TGTGCCATCAGTGAAGGGCGCAATAGCAATCAGCCCCAGCATTTT. This chain joins TRBV10-3 and TRBJ1-5; D is undetermined. The germline V and J ends were trimmed by 3 bases and 0 bases, with 9 bases remaining between them. The CDR3 is 15 amino acids. CDR1 is ENHRY, CDR2 SYGVKD, per germline.

On this clonotype itself: The conserved phenylalanine or tryptophan is not found at the CDR3 terminus, so this likely reflects a read error. The chain couples TRBV7-9 to TRBJ1-6, with a weak D call TRBD1 (6 bases). CDR3 size: 14 residues. Germline V gene sequence: CDR1 SEHNR, CDR2 FQNEAQ (reference sequence). V shed 5 bases and J shed 6 bases, with 11 bases lying between them. CDR3 sequence (DNA): TGTGCCAGCAGCGGGGCAGGGGCTAATTCACCCCTCCACCTT. Protein: CASSGAGANSPLHL.

This clonotype was recorded many times. The rearrangement joins TRBV19 to TRBJ1-1; no clear D gene. Germline CDR1 is LNHDA and CDR2 is SQIVND (reference sequence). Deletions cut 6 bases from V and 2 bases from J, with 13 bases between. This CDR3 is built from 14 residues. Here the CDR3 reads CASSPTDYNTEAFF. Written as DNA, the CDR3 is TGTGCCAGTAGCCCGACTGACTACAACACTGAAGCTTTCTTT.

The rearrangement links TRBV25-1 to TRBJ1-2; D not certain. V lost 6 bases and J 0 bases, leaving 20 bases between the germline ends. CDR3 length: 17 amino acids. The V gene's germline CDR1 is MGHDK and CDR2 SYGVNS. CDR3 DNA sequence: TGTGCCAGCAGCCCCCACATTCGGACTCTAGCTAACTATGGCTACACCTTC. Translating gives CASSPHIRTLANYGYTF.

This sequence joins TRBV7-3 and TRBJ2-1; TRBD2 is a possible D gene (6 bases). Trimming shortened V by 5 bases and J by 4 bases, and 15 bases separated the two germline ends. The CDR3 extends over 15 amino acids. CDR1 is SGHTA, CDR2 FQGTGA, per germline. CDR3 in amino acids: CASSPQAGKYNEQFF. In DNA form, the CDR3 reads TGTGCCAGCAGCCCCCAAGCGGGCAAATACAATGAGCAGTTCTTC. Full variable domain (rest looked up from reference TRBV7-3 and TRBJ2-1): GAGVSQTPSNKVTEKGKYVELRCDPISGHTALYWYRQSLGQGPEFLIYFQGTGAADDSGLPNDRFFAVRPEGSVSTLKIQRTERGDSAVYLCASSPQAGKYNEQFFGPGTRLTVL.

This clonotype was picked up many times. The V gene is TRBV6-2 or TRBV6-3, the J gene TRBJ2-1, with 12 positions matching TRBD2. The V gene end was trimmed by 6 bases and the J gene end by 5 bases; junction bases not matched to a gene: 11. CDR1 MNHEY and CDR2 SVGEGT come from the germline V gene. The CDR3 sequence is 17 residues long. CDR3 in amino acids: CASSHSKLAGGNNEQFF. The CDR3, as DNA: TGTGCCAGCAGCCATTCCAAACTAGCGGGGGGAAACAATGAGCAGTTCTTC.

As for this clonotype: The junction departs from germline at one end; a sequencing error may be responsible. The chain recombines TRBV27 with TRBJ2-7; TRBD1 is a possible D gene (5 bases). The CDR3 totals 14 residues. Germline values: CDR1 MNHEY, CDR2 SMNVEV (reference sequence). This chain's CDR3 is CASSQRREAYEQHF. The CDR3 DNA follows: TGTGCCAGCAGTCAACGCAGGGAAGCCTACGAGCAGCACTTC.

This clonotype showed up just a few times. The V gene is TRBV2, the J gene TRBJ2-7; unclear D gene. The V and J ends lost 7 bases and 0 bases respectively, with 10 bases between them. Germline CDR1 reads SNHLY; CDR2 reads FYNNEI. The CDR3 has 13 residues. The CDR3 region has the DNA TGTGCCAGCACCCCGGGTACCTCCTACGAGCAGTACTTC. This codes for CASTPGTSYEQYF.

This clonotype came up a few times. J is TRBJ1-2 and V is TRBV4-1; the D is unclear. The V end lost 0 bases, the J end lost 6 bases, and 11 bases lay between the germline ends. The germline CDR1 and CDR2 sequences are MGHRA and YSYEKL. The CDR3 totals 14 residues. The CDR3 DNA reads as TGCGCCAGCAGCCAAGATCCGGGGTCTCATGGCTACACCTTC. Translation: CASSQDPGSHGYTF.

By share of the sample, this clonotype is medium-sized (0.01 to 0.1%). J is TRBJ2-5 and V is TRBV4-3; tentative D call: TRBD1 (6 bases). The CDR3 has 13 amino acids. V was trimmed by 4 bases and J by 4 bases, leaving 10 bases between them. The germline gives CDR1 LGHNA, CDR2 YSLEER. The chain's CDR3 is CASSPTGRETQYF. The CDR3 DNA reads as TGCGCCAGCAGCCCAACAGGGCGAGAGACCCAGTACTTC.

CDR3 DNA sequence: TGTGCCATCAGTGCAACCGGGACTGGACCTAGCACAGATACGCAGTATTTT. Translation gives CAISATGTGPSTDTQYF. J is TRBJ2-3 and V is TRBV10-3, with a tentative D call TRBD2 (6 bases). The CDR3 extends over 17 amino acids. V was shortened by 4 bases and J by 0 bases, with 17 bases between the two germline ends. Per the germline V gene, CDR1 is ENHRY and CDR2 is SYGVKD.

This clonotype occurred many times. The chain recombines TRBV27 with TRBJ2-7; no definite D call. Between the trimmed V and J ends, which lost 2 bases and 3 bases, there was a span of 8 bases. Germline assignment: CDR1 MNHEY and CDR2 SMNVEV (reference sequence). This CDR3 is 13 amino acids long. CDR3 residues: CASSLRSNYEQYF. The CDR3 region has the DNA TGTGCCAGCAGTTTACGGTCTAACTACGAGCAGTACTTC.

In its sample, this clonotype was seen many times. This chain connects TRBV7-9 to TRBJ2-3, with 9 bases identical to TRBD1. The V gene end was trimmed by 5 bases and the J gene end by 5 bases; junction bases not matched to a gene: 8. The length of the CDR3 is 15 residues. Germline loops: CDR1 SEHNR, CDR2 FQNEAQ (reference sequence). CDR3 protein: CASSHTGGRGDTQYF. Written as DNA, the CDR3 is TGTGCCAGCAGCCACACAGGGGGCAGGGGAGATACGCAGTATTTT.

This clonotype was observed at least ten times. This chain connects TRBV28 to TRBJ2-7; 9 bases agree with TRBD1. Germline V gene lookup returns CDR1 MDHEN and CDR2 SYDVKM. This CDR3 spans 15 amino acids. J lost 2 bases, V lost 3 bases, and 5 bases had no gene match. The CDR3 loop is CASSFGQGSTYEQYF. The CDR3 region has the DNA TGTGCCAGCAGTTTTGGACAGGGGTCTACCTACGAGCAGTACTTC.

This chain connects TRBV15 to TRBJ1-5, with 7 bases fitting TRBD1. Germline trimming cut 4 bases from V and 4 bases from J; bases unmatched to any gene: 7. The CDR3 is 15 amino acids. Germline CDR1 and CDR2: LNHNV and YYDKDF (reference sequence). For the CDR3, the DNA is TGTGCCACCAGCACACGGGACAGACTTAATCAGCCCCAGCATTTT. As protein: CATSTRDRLNQPQHF.

The chain joins TRBV5-1 to TRBJ2-6; TRBD2 aligns across 11 bases. CDR3 size: 18 residues. After removal of 0 bases from V and 0 bases from J, the junction contained 2 bases not matched to a gene. Germline CDR1 and CDR2: SGHRS and YFSETQ. CDR3 DNA: TGCGCCAGCAGCTTGGGACTAGCGGGACTCTCTGGGGCCAACGTCCTGACTTTC. Its protein is CASSLGLAGLSGANVLTF.

This clonotype was found a few times. Germline and junction disagree at one end, which may indicate a read error. This chain connects TRBV5-1 to TRBJ1-6, with D possibly being TRBD1 (6 bases). This CDR3 has 15 amino acids. Germline CDR1 reads SGHRS; CDR2 reads YFSETQ. The CDR3 DNA reads as TGTGCCAGTAGTTTGGAGGGGGGCAGTGGTTCCCCCCTCCACTTT. As protein: CASSLEGGSGSPLHF.

This clonotype was found a few times. This may come from a read error, since a much larger clone is one base off. The V and J genes are TRBV19 and TRBJ1-1; 8 bases agree with TRBD1. This CDR3 is 14 amino acids long. Germline V CDR1 and CDR2: LNHDA, SQIVND (reference sequence). V shed 8 bases and J 2 bases; nucleotides not matched to a gene: 7. CDR3 loop: CASGYRGGNTEAFF. The CDR3 nucleotides are TGTGCCAGTGGATACAGGGGGGGCAACACTGAAGCTTTCTTT.

This clonotype was seen a few times. Given a much more abundant clone one base away, this may be a read error. The conserved final phenylalanine or tryptophan is absent from the CDR3, which likely points to a read error. The J gene is TRBJ2-1, the V gene TRBV7-2, with TRBD1 matching over 7 bases. CDR3 length: 14 residues. From germline, CDR1 is SGHTA and CDR2 FQGNSA. V shed 1 base, J shed 7 bases, and the junction held 4 bases outside the gene matches. The CDR3 coding sequence is TGTGCCAGCAGCTTAGGCAACAGGGGAAATGAGCAGTTCCTC. This gives the protein CASSLGNRGNEQFL.

Sample share makes this clonotype medium-sized. This rearrangement joins TRBV6-6 to TRBJ1-3, with D unclear. CDR3 length equals 14 residues. Trimming removed 6 bases from V and 1 base from J, with 10 bases in between. The germline CDR1 and CDR2 sequences are MNHNY and SVGAGI (reference sequence). The CDR3 coding sequence is TGTGCCAGCAGAAAAAGGTCATCTGGAAACACCATATATTTT. It codes for CASRKRSSGNTIYF.

CDR3: CASSHRGGDGYTF. The DNA for the CDR3 is TGTGCCAGCAGTCACCGCGGGGGGGATGGCTACACCTTC. The chain combines TRBV6-5 with TRBJ1-2; possible D gene TRBD1, 5 bases. Germline CDR1 reads MNHEY; CDR2 reads SVGAGI. V was pared by 5 bases and J by 6 bases, with 13 bases between. The CDR3 is made up of 13 amino acids.

This clonotype showed up many times. Relative to the germline gene, one junction end is altered; a read error may explain this. The rearrangement uses TRBV7-7 and TRBJ1-1, with D uncertain. The CDR3 is made up of 13 amino acids. Per germline, CDR1 SSHAT and CDR2 FNYEAQ (reference sequence). This CDR3 reads CASSLAPNTEAFF. The DNA for the CDR3 is TGTGCTAGCAGCTTAGCCCCGAACACTGAAGCTTTCTTT.

This clonotype is medium-sized. J is TRBJ2-7 and V is TRBV19; D possibly matches TRBD1 or TRBD2 (5 bases each). Germline CDR1 is LNHDA and CDR2 is SQIVND (reference sequence). This CDR3 is built from 13 residues. V was cut by 3 bases and J by 1 base, with 7 bases left in between. The CDR3 spells CASSMGDSYEQYV. The CDR3 nucleotides are TGTGCCAGTAGTATGGGGGATTCCTACGAGCAGTACGTC.

The chain links TRBV7-2 to TRBJ1-6, with 7 nucleotides matching TRBD1. The CDR3 runs to 15 residues. V lost 5 bases, J lost 9 bases, and 10 bases stayed unmatched. Germline lookup yields CDR1 SGHTA and CDR2 FQGNSA. The CDR3 protein is CASSPDRNVGSPLHF. The DNA for the CDR3 is TGTGCCAGCAGCCCGGACAGGAATGTAGGTTCACCCCTCCACTTT.

The chain combines TRBV2 with TRBJ2-3, with 10 positions matching TRBD2. V was pared by 5 bases and J by 4 bases, with 6 bases of the junction left unmatched. This CDR3 is built from 15 residues. Germline values: CDR1 SNHLY, CDR2 FYNNEI. This CDR3 reads CASSQLAGTADTQYF. The CDR3 nucleotides are TGTGCCAGCAGTCAACTAGCGGGGACAGCAGATACGCAGTATTTT. Filled out from reference TRBV2 and TRBJ2-3, the complete variable domain reads EPEVTQTPSHQVTQMGQEVILRCVPISNHLYFYWYRQILGQKVEFLVSFYNNEISEKSEIFDDQFSVERPDGSNFTLKIRSTKLEDSAMYFCASSQLAGTADTQYFGPGTRLTVL.

Many counts were recorded for this clonotype. The rearrangement joins TRBV28 to TRBJ2-7; D is ambiguous. The CDR3 is 13 amino acids. Trimming stripped 2 bases from V and 0 bases from J, with 5 bases between. Germline V gives CDR1 MDHEN, CDR2 SYDVKM. The DNA for the CDR3 is TGTGCCAGCAGTTTAGGTAGCTCCTACGAGCAGTACGTC. It codes for CASSLGSSYEQYV.